Shown below are 7 T cell receptor beta chains from a single sample sequenced in a study of T cell responses to AZD1222 COVID-19 vaccine. The method was immunoSEQ multiplex PCR; TCRdb's version includes in-frame clones alone and lacks a portion of them. The table lists hundreds of thousands of clones, about 93% of them singletons. The sample consisted of peripheral blood, taken on day 0 of MenACWY control vaccination. Receptors were obtained from an adult in good health.

This clone was seen only once. The V call is TRBV6-2 or TRBV6-3, the J call TRBJ1-2; D is perhaps TRBD1 (6 bases). The ends were cut back, 6 bases at V and 4 bases at J, with 15 bases in the middle. CDR3 length equals 14 residues. Germline V gene data show CDR1 as MNHEY and CDR2 as SVGEGT. The CDR3 here is CASSLQGFGYGYTF. The CDR3 DNA is TGTGCCAGCAGCCTACAGGGATTTGGCTATGGCTACACCTTC.

This sequence joins TRBV19 and TRBJ1-1; a weak D match, TRBD1 (5 bases). CDR1 LNHDA and CDR2 SQIVND come from the germline V gene (reference sequence). Trimming removed 6 bases at V and 1 base at J, with 15 bases between. This CDR3 is built from 15 residues. This CDR3 reads CASRLPGRANTEAFF. For the CDR3, the DNA is TGTGCCAGTAGGTTACCTGGCAGGGCGAACACTGAAGCTTTCTTT.

The rearrangement joins TRBV19 to TRBJ2-1; 8 bases line up with TRBD1. CDR3 length: 15 amino acids. CDR1 LNHDA and CDR2 SQIVND come from the germline V gene (reference sequence). V lost 6 bases to trimming and J lost 2 bases; unmatched junction nucleotides: 6. The CDR3 spells CASRMTGVTYNEQFF. The CDR3 DNA is TGTGCCAGTAGGATGACAGGGGTGACCTACAATGAGCAGTTCTTC.

In this sample, this clone turned up once. The J gene is TRBJ1-1, the V gene TRBV18; possible D gene TRBD1, 5 bases. Germline loops: CDR1 KGHSH, CDR2 LQKENI. The V end was cut by 3 bases, the J end by 0 bases, with 11 bases between. There are 15 residues in the CDR3. The CDR3 sequence is CASSPGEGLNTEAFF. The CDR3 DNA sequence: TGTGCCAGCTCACCGGGCGAGGGGTTGAACACTGAAGCTTTCTTT.

The J gene is TRBJ2-2, the V gene TRBV19; a possible D gene is TRBD2 (6 bases). The CDR3 loop spans 15 amino acids. Germline lookup yields CDR1 LNHDA and CDR2 SQIVND (reference sequence). The germline V and J ends were trimmed by 6 bases and 3 bases, with 14 bases remaining between them. CDR3 sequence reads: CASRFGGADTGELFF. The CDR3 nucleotides are TGTGCCAGTAGATTCGGGGGTGCGGACACCGGGGAGCTGTTTTTT.

V is TRBV6-5 and J is TRBJ2-3; unclear D gene. Between the trimmed V and J ends, which lost 6 bases and 10 bases, there was a span of 11 bases. This CDR3 contains 11 residues. CDR1 MNHEY and CDR2 SVGAGI come from the germline V gene. As DNA, the CDR3 is TGTGCCAGCAGCGTAGCCTCGGCGCAGTATTTT. Its protein is CASSVASAQYF.

For this clone: This CDR3 is also generated by other DNA sequences in the sample. The chain employs TRBV18 and TRBJ1-2; D gene uncertain. The CDR3 extends over 13 amino acids. CDR1 is KGHSH and CDR2 is LQKENI in the germline V gene. With 6 bases removed from V and 0 bases from J, the gap between germline ends came to 8 bases. The chain's CDR3 is CASSRESNYGYTF. DNA of the CDR3: TGTGCCAGCTCTCGTGAATCTAACTATGGCTACACCTTC. Supplemented by reference TRBV18 and TRBJ1-2, the full variable domain reads NAGVMQNPRHLVRRRGQEARLRCSPMKGHSHVYWYRQLPEEGLKFMVYLQKENIIDESGMPKERFSAEFPKEGPSILRIQQVVRGDSAAYFCASSRESNYGYTFGSGTRLTVV.